This TCR beta chain was captured in a study of cytomegalovirus exposure and HLA in healthy donors. Study overall: Researchers found that around 80% of 398 genotyped donors fell within the Caucasian-associated ancestry cluster.

The primer mix had 60 Vbeta and 13 Jbeta primers. The method was immunoSEQ multiplex PCR; TCRdb's version includes in-frame clones alone and lacks a portion of them. Of more than 90,000 clones listed, 65% to 75% are singletons. Germline-derived CDR1 and CDR2 are SGHTA and FQGNSA. V shed 2 bases and J shed 0 bases, with 5 bases lying between them. CDR3 length: 14 amino acids. As for this clone: The antigen is unknown.

Study results and limitations: High specificity and sensitivity for cytomegalovirus status were reported for the classifier.

The rearrangement links TRBV7-2 to TRBJ1-5; D not certain. This TCR was sampled from a woman aged 45-59 years in good health and CMV-seropositive. The sample comprised PBMCs. This CDR3 is CASSLSYSNQPQHF. The CDR3 region has the DNA TGTGCCAGCAGCTTATCCTATAGCAATCAGCCCCAGCATTTT.